These T cell receptor beta chains were read from a single sample in a study of T cell repertoires in cytomegalovirus infection. TCRdb ran MiXCR on the reads and lists one entry per CDR3 protein. The sample lists over 300,000 distinct CDR3 sequences, roughly 15% occurring once. The source material was PBMCs. The receptor source for this set is a human donor in good health (CMV status not recorded). Some clones in this sample may be carry-over from other donors' samples. CDR3s leave out the opening cysteine and the closing phenylalanine or tryptophan.

J: TRBJ2-3; V: TRBV11-2; CDR3: ASSIQTDTQY
J: TRBJ2-2; V: TRBV12-3/TRBV12-4; CDR3: ASSFGQGTGELF
J: TRBJ1-1; V: TRBV25-1; CDR3: ASTPPGGLNTEAF
J: TRBJ2-5; V: TRBV28; CDR3: ASSFTVKETQY
J: TRBJ2-5; V: TRBV7-2; CDR3: ASSDGQGVAETQY
J: TRBJ1-1; V: TRBV7-4; CDR3: ASSLGTGAF
J: TRBJ2-3; V: TRBV5-4; CDR3: ASSRDRGRTDTQY
J: TRBJ1-3; V: TRBV4-1; CDR3: ASSRNPDRNSGNTIY
J: TRBJ2-7; V: TRBV20-1; CDR3: SAFRRTGYEQY
J: TRBJ2-1; V: TRBV4-1; CDR3: ASSQDPAATGGEQF
J: TRBJ2-2; V: TRBV7-7; CDR3: ASSHGALGTGELF